This T cell receptor (beta chain) derives from a study of vaccination effects on CD4 cells after COVID-19 (dated by TCRdb to 2022 to 2024). About the investigation overall: Post-vaccine samples across the study were collected a median of 72 days after the second dose, with a range of 14 to 241. SARS-CoV-2 spike-specific CD4+ TCR repertoires from before and after mRNA vaccination were compared in COVID-19 convalescent patients and in infection-naive vaccine recipients. The full study included approximately nine COVID-19 convalescent patients and a few SARS-CoV-2-naive healthy vaccine recipients. The Oncomine TCR Beta short-read assay on an Illumina iSeq 100 was used to sequence cultures from other donors in the study.

On this clone: The antigen this receptor binds is unknown. The input lacks base qualities; no much larger clone sits a single base away.

What the research found in general, with its limitations: The study was limited by a small number of convalescent patients and lacked early post-infection timepoints. Among healthy vaccine recipients, nearly all vaccine-induced clones were SARS-CoV-2 mono-reactive, and only 1 of 255 was cross-reactive with common cold coronaviruses. Marked clonal contraction was observed in both infection-induced and vaccine-induced clones at late post-vaccination timepoints, consistent with waning T cell responses.

The ViraFEST assay stimulated PBMC with viral peptide pools and then used TCR sequencing to identify antigen-specific CD4+ T cell clonotypes by expansion. After around eleven days of culture, CD4+ T cells were isolated with the EasySep CD4+ T cell isolation kit. Each participant received two doses of an mRNA SARS-CoV-2 vaccine, either BNT162b2 or mRNA-1273. None of the healthy vaccine recipients had a prior SARS-CoV-2 infection, which was confirmed by nucleocapsid antibody tests that came back negative both before and after vaccination. Two million PBMC per well were cultured in IMDM with about 5% human AB serum, 8.5 to 10 IU/ml IL-2 and gentamicin, plus 10 ug/ml peptides. Half of the culture medium was replaced with fresh IL-2-containing medium on days 3 and 7. Each peptide stimulation condition was cultured in triplicate wells unless otherwise noted. Using Ficoll-Paque Plus gradient centrifugation, PBMC were separated from whole blood and then either used fresh or cryopreserved at -140C. Overlapping peptide pools spanned the spike proteins of SARS-CoV-2 and the common cold coronaviruses HCoV-NL63, HCoV-OC43 and HCoV-229E. The QIAamp micro DNA kit was used to extract genomic DNA from the cultured CD4+ T cells.

Library preparation used the immunoSEQ multiplex PCR assay. DNA from the cultured and isolated CD4+ T cells underwent TCR beta CDR3 sequencing. On the study's bioinformatics: The analysis removed non-productive TCR sequences, trimmed reads to the CDR3 region, and retained only CDR3s that were 7 or more amino acids long. The MANAFEST web app was used to pick out antigen-specific clonotypes by comparing their expansion in peptide wells with that in reference cultures. To be called positive, a clone needed expansion at FDR<0.05 compared with the reference and with all other wells, an odds ratio greater than 5, and a frequency greater than 0.1% in two replicate wells. Cross-reactive clonotypes were defined as significantly expanded in SARS-CoV-2 spike wells and in at least one common cold coronavirus spike condition. Levenshtein distance calculated with the stringdist R package was used to assess CDR3 similarity, and unrooted trees were constructed with ape in R 3.6.1. TCRdb took this table from immuneACCESS and kept in-frame rearrangements with V and J called. Such tables lack part of the clones; where checked against another copy, unresolved V genes explain under half of the gap, and the rest is unexplained. V, J and clone size are those of that table, while D and trimming were read from the DNA. The sample has fewer than 50,000 clones on record, just under 85% of them singletons. The ten largest clonotypes hold 2% of the sample.

Cut back by 0 bases and 9 bases, the V and J ends lie 15 bases apart. The CDR3 starts with the cysteine, ends with the phenylalanine, and has 16 residues. CDR3 DNA only is kept here, 48 bases in frame from base 1. CDR1 SGHTA and CDR2 FQGNSA are derived from the germline V gene. Here the chain combines TRBV7-2 and TRBJ1-6, with no confidently assigned D gene. This receptor was identified in a human donor who received a COVID-19 vaccine. Some clones in this sample may be carry-over from other donors' samples. The sequencing used CD4+ T cells from PBMCs cultured with HCoV-NL63 spike peptides, collected after COVID-19 vaccination. The cell subset or site label on this specimen signifies: HCoV-NL63 spike overlapping peptide pool stimulation. Here is the DNA: TGTGCCAGCAGCTTAGCTTCGGTGGGTTTGGGTTCACCCCTCCACTTT. Its protein product is CASSLASVGLGSPLHF.